This T cell receptor beta chain was captured by sequencing in a study of Graves' ophthalmopathy and Graves' hyperthyroidism. Turning to this clonotype: One end of the junction does not line up with germline, which may come from a read error.

Amplifying from RNA transcripts, the study obtained TCR beta CDR3 regions. Second-round multiplex PCR came after first-round RT-PCR with HTBI primers. TCRdb processed the multiplex PCR reads anew with MiXCR; each CDR3 protein has one entry. Here the sample spans approximately 330,000 distinct CDR3 sequences, about a sixth being singletons. The TCR sequence derives from an adult man with Graves' ophthalmopathy. The sample comprised peripheral blood.

CDR3 in amino acids: CASNDYVTGIYEQSF. CDR3 DNA: TGTGCCAGTAACGATTACGTGACTGGGATCTACGAGCAGTCCTTC. The V gene is TRBV19, the J gene TRBJ2-7; no clear D. CDR1 is LNHDA and CDR2 is SQIVND in the germline V gene (reference sequence). This CDR3 has 15 residues.